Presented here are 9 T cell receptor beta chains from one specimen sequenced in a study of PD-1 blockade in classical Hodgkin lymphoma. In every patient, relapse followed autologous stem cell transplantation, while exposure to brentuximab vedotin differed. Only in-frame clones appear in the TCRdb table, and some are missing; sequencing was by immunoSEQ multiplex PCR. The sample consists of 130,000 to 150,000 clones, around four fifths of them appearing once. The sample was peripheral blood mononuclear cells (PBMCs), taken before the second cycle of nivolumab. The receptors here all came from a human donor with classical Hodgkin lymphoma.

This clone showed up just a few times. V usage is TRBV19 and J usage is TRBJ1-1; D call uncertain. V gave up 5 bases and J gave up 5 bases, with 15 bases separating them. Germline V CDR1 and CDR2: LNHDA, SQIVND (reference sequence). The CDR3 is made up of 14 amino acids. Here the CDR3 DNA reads TGTGCCAGTAGTCCGCTGGGCAGCCGGACTGAAGCTTTCTTT. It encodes CASSPLGSRTEAFF. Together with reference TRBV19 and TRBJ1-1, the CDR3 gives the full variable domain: DGGITQSPKYLFRKEGQNVTLSCEQNLNHDAMYWYRQDPGQGLRLIYYSQIVNDFQKGDIAEGYSVSREKKESFPLTVTSAQKNPTAFYLCASSPLGSRTEAFFGQGTRLTVV.

The CDR3 sequence: CASSYPPDNYGYTF. CDR3 bases: TGTGCCAGCAGTTACCCGCCGGATAACTATGGCTACACCTTC. V and J are TRBV6-5 and TRBJ1-2; no clear D. This CDR3 comprises 14 residues. The V end was cut by 2 bases, the J end by 1 base, with 8 bases between. Looked up from germline, CDR1 is MNHEY and CDR2 is SVGAGI.

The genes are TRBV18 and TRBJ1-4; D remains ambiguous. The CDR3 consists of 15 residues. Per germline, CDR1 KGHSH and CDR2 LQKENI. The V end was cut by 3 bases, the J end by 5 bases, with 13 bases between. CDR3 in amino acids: CASSPLGVLNEKLFF. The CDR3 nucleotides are TGTGCCAGCTCACCGCTTGGGGTGCTAAATGAAAAACTGTTTTTT.

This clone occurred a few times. The CDR3 sequence is CASSPPSGATGGYTF. The CDR3 DNA follows: TGTGCCAGCAGCCCCCCCAGCGGGGCAACGGGAGGCTACACCTTC. The chain uses TRBV6-5 and TRBJ1-2; D might be TRBD1 (5 bases). With 6 bases removed from V and 8 bases from J, the gap between germline ends came to 22 bases. The CDR3 is 15 amino acids. Germline assignment: CDR1 MNHEY and CDR2 SVGAGI.

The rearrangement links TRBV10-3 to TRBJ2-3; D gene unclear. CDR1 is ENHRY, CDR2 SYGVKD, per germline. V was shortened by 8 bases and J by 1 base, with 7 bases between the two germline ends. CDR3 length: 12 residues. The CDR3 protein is CAIGQGTDTQYF. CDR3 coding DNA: TGTGCCATCGGGCAGGGCACAGATACGCAGTATTTT.

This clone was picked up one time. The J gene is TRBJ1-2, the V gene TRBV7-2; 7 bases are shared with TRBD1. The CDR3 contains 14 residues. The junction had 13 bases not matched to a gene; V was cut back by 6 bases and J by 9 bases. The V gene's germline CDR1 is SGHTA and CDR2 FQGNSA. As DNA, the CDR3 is TGTGCCAGCAGTGTGGGGCAGGGGGAATTGAGCTACACCTTC. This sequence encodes CASSVGQGELSYTF.

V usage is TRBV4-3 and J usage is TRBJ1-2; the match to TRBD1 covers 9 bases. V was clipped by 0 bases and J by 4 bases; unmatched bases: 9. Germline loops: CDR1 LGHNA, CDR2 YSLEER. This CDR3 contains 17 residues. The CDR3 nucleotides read TGCGCCAGCAGCCAAGATCTAGTTGGACAGGGGACCTATGGCTACACCTTC. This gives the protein CASSQDLVGQGTYGYTF.

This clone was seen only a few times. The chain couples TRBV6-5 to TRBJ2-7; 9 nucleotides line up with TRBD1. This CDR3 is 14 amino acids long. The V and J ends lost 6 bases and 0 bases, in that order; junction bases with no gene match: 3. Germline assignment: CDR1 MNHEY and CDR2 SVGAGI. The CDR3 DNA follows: TGTGCCAGCAGAGGGACAGGGTTCTCCTACGAGCAGTACTTC. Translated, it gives CASRGTGFSYEQYF.

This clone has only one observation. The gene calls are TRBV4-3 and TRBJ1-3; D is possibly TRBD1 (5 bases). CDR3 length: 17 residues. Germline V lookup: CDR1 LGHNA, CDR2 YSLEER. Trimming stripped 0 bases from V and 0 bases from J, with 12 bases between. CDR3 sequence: CASSQDRAGHSGNTIYF. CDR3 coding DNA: TGCGCCAGCAGCCAAGATCGAGCAGGGCACTCTGGAAACACCATATATTTT.